These 11 T cell receptor beta chains share one sample of origin, sequenced in a study of blood T cell repertoires in COVID-19. The data were produced by immunoSEQ multiplex PCR, yet TCRdb's version contains in-frame clones alone and is incomplete. The sample carries under 250,000 clones, about 88% recorded once. The sample comprised peripheral blood. The receptors stem from a man in his fifties with COVID-19, enrolled during active disease.

Points on this clone: One end of the junction does not line up with germline, which may come from a read error. The chain is built from TRBV7-7 and TRBJ2-2, with 11 bases matching TRBD2. Germline CDR1 and CDR2: SSHAT and FNYEAQ (reference sequence). The CDR3 extends over 17 amino acids. The CDR3, as DNA: TGTGCTAGCAGCTCCGGAGCACTAGCGGGAGTTACCGGGGAGCTGTTTTTT. Protein product: CASSSGALAGVTGELFF.

V is TRBV5-1 and J is TRBJ1-1, with 7 bases identical to TRBD1. CDR3 length equals 14 residues. CDR1 is SGHRS, CDR2 YFSETQ, per germline. The J segment lost 14 bases and the V segment lost 4 bases, leaving 17 bases of the junction unmatched. The CDR3 is CASSMTGPDVETFF. CDR3 DNA sequence: TGCGCCAGCAGCATGACAGGGCCGGACGTTGAAACCTTCTTT.

This chain joins TRBV18 and TRBJ2-1, with unresolved D. Germline-derived CDR1 and CDR2 are KGHSH and LQKENI. The CDR3 length is 13 residues. The ends were cut back, 2 bases at V and 7 bases at J, with 9 bases in the middle. CDR3 sequence (DNA): TGTGCCAGCTCACCAGGTTCTAAAAATGAGCAGTTCTTC. Residues: CASSPGSKNEQFF.

The sample holds a few counts of this clone. This chain connects TRBV7-2 to TRBJ1-6; 8 bases match TRBD1. Germline assignment: CDR1 SGHTA and CDR2 FQGNSA. The CDR3 loop spans 18 amino acids. With 0 bases clipped from V and 2 bases from J, the junction kept 6 bases outside the gene matches. Here the CDR3 DNA reads TGTGCCAGCAGCTTAGCCTCGACAGGGGACACCTATAATTCACCCCTCCACTTT. Protein product: CASSLASTGDTYNSPLHF. Looking up the rest from reference TRBV7-2 and TRBJ1-6 gives the full variable domain: GAGVSQSPSNKVTEKGKDVELRCDPISGHTALYWYRQSLGQGLEFLIYFQGNSAPDKSGLPSDRFSAERTGGSVSTLTIQRTQQEDSAVYLCASSLASTGDTYNSPLHFGNGTRLTVT.

This clone was seen a few times. The chain combines TRBV25-1 with TRBJ2-5, with 8 bases that match TRBD1. CDR3 size: 18 residues. Trimming cost V 0 bases and J 0 bases; bases outside gene matches: 9. CDR1 is MGHDK and CDR2 is SYGVNS in the germline V gene. DNA of the CDR3: TGTGCCAGCAGTGAATACGCCGGCAGGGGGCCTTACCAAGAGACCCAGTACTTC. It translates to CASSEYAGRGPYQETQYF.

The CDR3 is CASSNPTGSTDTQYF. The CDR3 coding sequence is TGCGCCAGCAGCAACCCTACAGGGAGCACAGATACGCAGTATTTT. The rearrangement uses TRBV5-1 and TRBJ2-3, with D possibly matching TRBD1 (6 bases). Germline values: CDR1 SGHRS, CDR2 YFSETQ. V shed 4 bases and J shed 0 bases, with 12 bases lying between them. CDR3 length: 15 amino acids.

This sequence joins TRBV29-1 and TRBJ1-1; 8 bases are a match to TRBD1. The germline gives CDR1 SQVTM, CDR2 ANQGSEA. The CDR3 runs to 14 residues. Unmatched junction bases numbered 4, after V lost 3 bases and J lost 1 base. The CDR3 is CSVDPTGGNTEAFF. In DNA form, the CDR3 reads TGCAGCGTTGACCCAACAGGGGGGAACACTGAAGCTTTCTTT.

This clone was counted between two and nine times. The gene calls are TRBV3-1 (or the pseudogene TRBV3-2) and TRBJ2-3, with unresolved D. Germline V gene lookup returns CDR1 LGHDT and CDR2 YNNKEL (reference sequence). Deletions cut 0 bases from V and 2 bases from J, with 15 bases between. The CDR3 runs 17 residues. The CDR3 here is CASSQDQAPRFTDTQYF. The CDR3 DNA reads as TGTGCCAGCAGCCAAGATCAGGCTCCCCGGTTCACAGATACGCAGTATTTT.

The V and J genes are TRBV5-1 and TRBJ2-1, with TRBD2 identical over 7 bases. The CDR3 is 13 amino acids. Germline V lookup: CDR1 SGHRS, CDR2 YFSETQ. With 2 bases clipped from V and 7 bases from J, the junction kept 3 bases outside the gene matches. This CDR3 is CASSFGGTNEQFF. In DNA, the CDR3 is TGCGCCAGCAGCTTCGGGGGGACGAATGAGCAGTTCTTC.

J is TRBJ2-5 and V is TRBV7-2, with D perhaps matching TRBD2 (5 bases). The V gene's germline CDR1 is SGHTA and CDR2 FQGNSA. The CDR3 runs to 14 residues. The ends were cut back, 2 bases at V and 5 bases at J, with 12 bases in the middle. The CDR3 DNA sequence: TGTGCCAGCAGCTTACGAGCTGGGAGCGAGACCCAGTACTTC. Its translation: CASSLRAGSETQYF.

This CDR3 reads CAWKSGSYNEQFF. The CDR3 DNA is TGTGCCTGGAAAAGCGGCTCCTACAATGAGCAGTTCTTC. The chain uses TRBV30 and TRBJ2-1, with D perhaps matching TRBD2 (5 bases). CDR3 length equals 13 residues. Trimming took off 4 bases at V and 0 bases at J, with 7 bases between the two ends. Per germline, CDR1 GTSNPN and CDR2 SVGIG (reference sequence).